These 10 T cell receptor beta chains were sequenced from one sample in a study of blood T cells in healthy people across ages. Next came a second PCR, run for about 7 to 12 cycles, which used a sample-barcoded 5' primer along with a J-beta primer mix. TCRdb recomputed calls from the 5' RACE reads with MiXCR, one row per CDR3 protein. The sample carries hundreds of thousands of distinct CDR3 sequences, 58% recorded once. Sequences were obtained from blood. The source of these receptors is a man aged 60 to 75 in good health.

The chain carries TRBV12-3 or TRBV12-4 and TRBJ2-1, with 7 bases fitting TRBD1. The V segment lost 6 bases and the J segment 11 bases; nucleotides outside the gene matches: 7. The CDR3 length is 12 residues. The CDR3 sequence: CASRPEGGKQFF. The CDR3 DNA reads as TGTGCCAGCAGACCCGAAGGGGGCAAGCAGTTCTTC.

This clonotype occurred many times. DNA of the CDR3: TGTGCCATCAGTGAAGGGGAGTTGTCCACAGATACGCAGTATTTT. It encodes CAISEGELSTDTQYF. The rearrangement joins TRBV10-3 to TRBJ2-3; D may match TRBD1 or TRBD2 (5 bases each). V was pared by 3 bases and J by 2 bases, with 12 bases between. The germline V gene encodes CDR1 ENHRY and CDR2 SYGVKD. The CDR3 runs 15 residues.

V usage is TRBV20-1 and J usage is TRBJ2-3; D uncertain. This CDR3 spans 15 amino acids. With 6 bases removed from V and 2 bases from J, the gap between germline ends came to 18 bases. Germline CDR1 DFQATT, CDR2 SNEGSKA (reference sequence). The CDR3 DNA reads TGCAGTGCCCCCAACGAGTATGGCTACACAGATACGCAGTATTTT. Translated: CSAPNEYGYTDTQYF.

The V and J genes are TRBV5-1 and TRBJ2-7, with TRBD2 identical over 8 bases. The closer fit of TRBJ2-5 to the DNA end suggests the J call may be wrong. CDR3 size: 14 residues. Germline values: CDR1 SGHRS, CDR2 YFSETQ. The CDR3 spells CASSLTSGRGTQYF. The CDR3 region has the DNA TGCGCCAGCAGCTTAACTAGCGGTCGAGGGACCCAGTACTTC.

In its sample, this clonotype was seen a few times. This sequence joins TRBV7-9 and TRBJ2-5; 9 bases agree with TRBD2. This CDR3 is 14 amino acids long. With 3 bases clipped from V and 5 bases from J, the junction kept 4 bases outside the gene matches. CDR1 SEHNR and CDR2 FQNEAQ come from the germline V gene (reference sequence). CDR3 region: CASSFGLATETQYF. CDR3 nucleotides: TGTGCCAGCAGCTTTGGACTAGCGACCGAGACCCAGTACTTC. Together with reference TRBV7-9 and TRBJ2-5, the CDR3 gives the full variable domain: DTGVSQNPRHKITKRGQNVTFRCDPISEHNRLYWYRQTLGQGPEFLTYFQNEAQLEKSRLLSDRFSAERPKGSFSTLEIQRTEQGDSAMYLCASSFGLATETQYFGPGTRLLVL.

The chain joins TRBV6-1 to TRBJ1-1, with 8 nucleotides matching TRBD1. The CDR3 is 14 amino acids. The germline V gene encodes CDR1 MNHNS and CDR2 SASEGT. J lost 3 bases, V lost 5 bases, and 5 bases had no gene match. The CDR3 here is CASSLRGQDTEAFF. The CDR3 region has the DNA TGTGCCAGCAGTCTCAGGGGGCAGGACACTGAAGCTTTCTTT.

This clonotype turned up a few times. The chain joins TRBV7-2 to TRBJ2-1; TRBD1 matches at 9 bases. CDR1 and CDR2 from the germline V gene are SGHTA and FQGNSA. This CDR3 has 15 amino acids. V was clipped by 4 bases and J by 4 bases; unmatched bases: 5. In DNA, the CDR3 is TGTGCCAGCAGCTCCACGACAGGGGGGTACAATGAGCAGTTCTTC. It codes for CASSSTTGGYNEQFF.

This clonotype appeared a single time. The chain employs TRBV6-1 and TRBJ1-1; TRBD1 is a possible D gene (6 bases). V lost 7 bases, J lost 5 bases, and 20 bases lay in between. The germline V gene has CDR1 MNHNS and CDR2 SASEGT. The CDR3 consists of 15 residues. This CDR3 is CASTPSGARGTEAFF. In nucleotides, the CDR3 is TGTGCCAGCACCCCATCGGGGGCGAGGGGAACTGAAGCTTTCTTT.

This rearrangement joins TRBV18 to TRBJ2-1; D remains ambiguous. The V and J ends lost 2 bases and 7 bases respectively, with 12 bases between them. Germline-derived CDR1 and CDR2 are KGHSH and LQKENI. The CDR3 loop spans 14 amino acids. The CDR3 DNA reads TGTGCCAGCTCACCAATGAACAACAGAAATGAGCAGTTCTTC. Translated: CASSPMNNRNEQFF.

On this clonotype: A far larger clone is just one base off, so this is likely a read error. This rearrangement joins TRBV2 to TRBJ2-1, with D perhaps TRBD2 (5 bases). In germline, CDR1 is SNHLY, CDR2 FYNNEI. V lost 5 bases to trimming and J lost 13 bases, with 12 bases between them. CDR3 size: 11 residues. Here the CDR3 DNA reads TGTGCCAGCAGTTTTAGGGAGACCCAGTTCTTC. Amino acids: CASSFRETQFF.